The TCR beta chain under discussion was sequenced for a study of Tregs in tolerant kidney transplant recipients (dated by TCRdb to between 2017 and 2020). The study in broad terms: Transplants used related donors with nonmyeloablative bone marrow transplantation; mixed chimerism was transient in the human trials. The study used TCRbeta sequencing to identify donor-specific regulatory T cells before combined kidney and bone marrow transplantation, then tracked those cells after transplant.

For TCRbeta CDR3 sequencing, genomic DNA from the sorted cells was extracted using the QIAGEN DNeasy Blood and Tissue Kit. High-throughput TCRbeta CDR3 sequencing, which included PCR amplification with bias correction and internal controls, was done commercially through immunoSEQ. Under the source paper's analysis protocol: Unique productive TCRbeta sequences were defined by CDR3 nucleotide sequence where primers matched, otherwise by CDR3 amino acid sequence with Vbeta and Jbeta genes. To correct for sorting error, sequences found in more than one sorted population at a frequency ratio of 2:1 or less were discarded, and the remaining shared sequences were assigned to the population with the higher frequency. A sequence counted as donor-reactive if, in CFSE-low cells, the sequence had a frequency of at least 0.01% and was expanded at least 5-fold compared with unstimulated cells. Jensen-Shannon divergence, calculated on the top 100 TCRbeta sequences ranked by frequency, was used to quantify repertoire divergence. For samples with multiple sequencing runs, sorting error was corrected in each run separately before the runs were combined. TCRdb took over this immuneACCESS table, retaining in-frame rearrangements with V and J assigned. Such tables are incomplete; in checked studies, under half of the missing clones stem from an unresolved V gene, and the remainder is unexplained. D and trimming were read from the DNA, whereas the V and J calls and clone size are those reported in that table. The table for this sample shows roughly 50,000 clones. The ten most abundant clones make up 0.8% to 1% of the sample.

CDR1 and CDR2, per the germline V gene, are KGHSH and LQKENI. The germline V and J ends show losses of 3 bases and 4 bases respectively, and no gene match explains 8 bases of the junction. The CDR3 numbers 16 residues from cysteine through phenylalanine. Only the CDR3 bases that were read are kept: 39 of them, in frame from base 1. Study-wide conclusions, independent of this receptor: Although technical replication error seemed to be minimal, the question of biological reproducibility was not addressed directly. For some patients the PCR primers changed over time, which made it impossible to compare the samples from those patients at the nucleotide level. Donor-specific Treg expansion was found to exceed global Treg expansion in tolerant patients, suggesting antigen-driven rather than nonspecific expansion. Expanding Tregs with activated donor B cells appeared to identify the most biologically relevant and donor-specific TCRbeta repertoire. The study was constrained by small patient numbers, and validation of the findings is required in larger populations and under other immunosuppression protocols.

Notes on this clone: No antigen is known for it. Sequencing ends 3 residues short of the CDR3 end; the germline J gene provides the rest.

The time point label of this sample denotes: blood sample drawn before combined kidney and bone marrow transplant. Unstimulated Tregs (CD4+CD25+CD127-), CD4+ non-Tregs (CD4+CD25-), CD4 and CD8 cells were FACS-sorted from thawed PBMCs. The patients were several recipients of combined kidney and bone marrow transplants from the ITN036ST trial, and samples were available only from these trial subjects. Healthy control blood was processed to PBMCs with a Ficoll density gradient and then cryopreserved, whereas patient PBMCs were collected both before and after transplant. The clonotype originates from a human donor who received a combined kidney and bone marrow transplant. Sequenced here: CD4+ T cells from blood, sampled before the transplant. Recombination joined TRBV18 with TRBJ2-3, with 9 bases in between that match TRBD1. The CDR3 region reads CASSPVAGQGSDTQYF. CDR3 DNA, as far as it was read: TGTGCCAGCTCACCCGTCGCGGGACAGGGTTCAGATACG.